The 9 T cell receptor beta chains below were found in one sample sequenced in a study of T cells expressing NK-cell markers. TCRdb reprocessed the 5' RACE reads, keeping one entry per CDR3 protein, no DNA. The sample holds about 380,000 distinct CDR3 sequences. Sequencing input: blood T cells: a sorted CD56 or NKG2C T cell subset, CD4+ or CD8+ T cells, or bulk PBMC T cells (not recorded which). The receptor set was obtained from a man aged 18 to 69 in good health.

The chain couples TRBV3-1 to TRBJ2-3; TCRdb reports TRBD1, a call that lacks DNA to check it against. There are 15 residues in the CDR3. The germline gives CDR1 LGHDT, CDR2 YNNKEL (reference sequence). The CDR3 region is CASSQDPGFEDTQYF.

V is TRBV7-2 and J is TRBJ2-5; TCRdb names TRBD1, which stays unverified in the absence of DNA. Germline CDR1 SGHTA, CDR2 FQGNSA. This CDR3 has 14 amino acids. The CDR3: CASSLAQGLETQYF.

The chain uses TRBV10-3 and TRBJ1-1; TCRdb reports TRBD1, a call that lacks DNA to check it against. This CDR3 has 14 amino acids. CDR1 is ENHRY, CDR2 SYGVKD, per germline. The CDR3 protein is CAISRDSQNTEAFF.

The chain couples TRBV2 to TRBJ2-7; TCRdb selects TRBD1, and the lack of DNA leaves this call unchecked. The CDR3 extends over 14 amino acids. In germline, CDR1 is SNHLY, CDR2 FYNNEI. The CDR3 is CASTSSTVFYEQYF.

The chain carries TRBV3-1 and TRBJ2-3; TCRdb designates TRBD2, a call that cannot be tested without DNA. CDR3 size: 17 residues. CDR1 LGHDT and CDR2 YNNKEL come from the germline V gene (reference sequence). The chain's CDR3 is CASSPVIGGGFPDTQYF.

The chain recombines TRBV5-5 with TRBJ2-1; TCRdb indicates TRBD1, and absent DNA this call remains unverified. Germline V CDR1 and CDR2: SGHKS, YYEKEE (reference sequence). The CDR3 covers 16 residues. The CDR3 spells CASSSEPGQGYNEQFF.

The chain uses TRBV20-1 and TRBJ1-2; the TCRdb call, TRBD1, lacks DNA for checking. CDR1 and CDR2 (germline): DFQATT, SNEGSKA (reference sequence). CDR3 size: 16 residues. CDR3 in amino acids: CSARGDRGRLDYGYTF.

This chain uses TRBV11-2 with TRBJ2-3. The germline gives CDR1 SGHAT, CDR2 FQNNGV. The CDR3 runs to 15 residues. CDR3 sequence reads: CASSPSGYRTDTQYF.

This chain connects TRBV20-1 to TRBJ2-5; TCRdb returns TRBD2, unconfirmable since there is no DNA. Germline CDR1 DFQATT, CDR2 SNEGSKA (reference sequence). The CDR3 has 16 amino acids. The CDR3 here is CSARRLGLTYQETQYF.